Sequencing of this TCR beta chain was carried out in a study of blood T cell repertoires in COVID-19. Study background: The United States, Italy and Spain supplied acute and convalescent COVID-19 samples. T cells, B-cell-depleted T cells, or PBMCs provided the cDNA or gDNA that served as material.

The CDR3 is made up of 14 amino acids. Germline assignment: CDR1 SGHNT and CDR2 YENEEA. V lost 2 bases and J 0 bases, leaving 8 bases between the germline ends. Original data processing: Quantification of nucleated cells was approximated via reference gene primer amplification. Clones were read by immunoSEQ multiplex PCR, and TCRdb kept only the in-frame ones, dropping some. V, J and clone size are taken as reported in that table, and D and trimming were inferred from the DNA itself. The data hold 200,000 to 250,000 clones, with about 87% observed a single time. The sample was peripheral blood. The V gene is TRBV11-3, the J gene TRBJ2-7; unclear D gene. The receptor's source is a man aged 55 to 70 with acute or convalescent COVID-19. The CDR3, as DNA: TGTGCCAGCAGCTTATCAGGCAACTCCTACGAGCAGTACTTC. Translating gives CASSLSGNSYEQYF.